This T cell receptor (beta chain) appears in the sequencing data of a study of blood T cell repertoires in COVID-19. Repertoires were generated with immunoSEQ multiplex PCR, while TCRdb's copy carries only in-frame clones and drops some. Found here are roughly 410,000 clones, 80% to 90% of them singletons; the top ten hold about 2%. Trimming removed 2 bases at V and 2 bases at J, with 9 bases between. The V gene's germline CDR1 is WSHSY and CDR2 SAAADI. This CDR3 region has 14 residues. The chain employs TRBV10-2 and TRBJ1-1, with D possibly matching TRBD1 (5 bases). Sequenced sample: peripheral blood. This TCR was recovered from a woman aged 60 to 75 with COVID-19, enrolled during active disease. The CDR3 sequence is CASSEGQTNTEAFF. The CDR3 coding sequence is TGCGCCAGCAGTGAGGGACAAACAAACACTGAAGCTTTCTTT.